This paragraph reports one T cell receptor beta chain. The record originates from a study of cytomegalovirus exposure and HLA in healthy donors. Amplification used 60 Vbeta primers and 13 Jbeta primers. Generated by immunoSEQ multiplex PCR, the TCRdb table keeps only in-frame clones and is missing some. The sample lists 150,000 to 200,000 clones; over 65% were seen once. V was pared by 0 bases and J by 4 bases, with 9 bases between. Germline CDR1 is MNHEY and CDR2 is SVGAGI. The CDR3 has 14 residues. This receptor was taken from a woman between 45 and 60 years old in good health and CMV-seropositive. Material for sequencing was PBMCs. V is TRBV6-5 and J is TRBJ1-1; maybe TRBD1 (5 bases). In DNA form, the CDR3 reads TGTGCCAGCAGTTACTCGCAGGGTTCCACTGAAGCTTTCTTT. Translation: CASSYSQGSTEAFF.